The rows below give T cell receptor beta chains drawn from one sample of a study of blood T cell repertoires in COVID-19. Profiling relied on immunoSEQ multiplex PCR, and the TCRdb table lists in-frame clones only, not all of them. The sample carries fewer than 250,000 clones, 83% recorded once. Sequenced sample: PBMCs or T cells enriched from blood (not recorded which). These TCRs come from a woman between 50 and 59 years old who had been exposed to COVID-19. CDR3s include the opening cysteine and the closing phenylalanine or tryptophan. The order of the fields is V gene, clone size, J gene, D gene, CDR3 protein, CDR3 DNA. A D gene is named only where the DNA matches it firmly. Not all rows give a size; the values are once, few, many and, for expanded clones, a class.

TRBV19	.	TRBJ2-1	TRBD2	CASSGTSGGNEQFF	TGTGCCAGTAGTGGGACTAGCGGGGGCAATGAGCAGTTCTTC
TRBV11-2	few	TRBJ2-5	.	CASSPGLHATATSQYF	TGTGCCAGCAGCCCCGGACTGCATGCCACCGCAACTAGCCAGTACTTC
TRBV12-3/TRBV12-4	.	TRBJ1-1	.	CASSFNTNTEAFF	TGTGCCAGCAGTTTCAACACCAACACTGAAGCTTTCTTT
TRBV6-5	.	TRBJ2-7	.	CATYPQESLYEQYF	TGTGCTACATACCCCCAGGAATCTCTCTACGAGCAGTACTTC
TRBV5-4	once	TRBJ2-7	.	CASSGRQGNDEQYF	TGTGCCAGCAGCGGAAGGCAGGGGAACGACGAGCAGTACTTC
TRBV6-5	once	TRBJ1-5	TRBD1	CASRRWQGGNQPQHF	TGTGCCAGCCGGAGGTGGCAGGGGGGAAATCAGCCCCAGCATTTT
TRBV20-1	.	TRBJ2-7	TRBD2	CSASASGYEQYF	TGCAGTGCTAGTGCTAGCGGGTACGAGCAGTACTTC
TRBV10-2	few	TRBJ2-7	.	CASSAEYPQYF	TGCGCCAGCAGTGCGGAGTACCCGCAGTACTTC
TRBV6-5	few	TRBJ1-2	.	CASRRGQLYGYTF	TGTGCCAGCAGGAGAGGACAGTTATATGGCTACACCTTC
TRBV7-2	few	TRBJ1-2	.	CASSLSNGIYGYTF	TGTGCCAGCAGCTTAAGTAACGGGATCTATGGCTACACCTTC
TRBV11-2	few	TRBJ2-1	.	CASSPQGNEQFF	TGTGCCAGCAGTCCACAGGGTAATGAGCAGTTCTTC
TRBV11-3	.	TRBJ2-7	.	CASSFTEGDEQYF	TGTGCCAGCAGCTTCACGGAAGGGGACGAGCAGTACTTC
TRBV28	.	TRBJ2-2	TRBD1	CASIEDRVYTGELFF	TGTGCCAGCATAGAGGACAGGGTATACACCGGGGAGCTGTTTTTT
TRBV6-5	.	TRBJ2-2	.	CASSRETGELFF	TGTGCCAGCAGTCGGGAAACCGGGGAGCTGTTTTTT
TRBV24-1	once	TRBJ2-2	.	CATSDLPAGAYSNTGELFF	TGTGCCACCAGTGATTTGCCGGCAGGGGCCTACTCGAACACCGGGGAGCTGTTTTTT
TRBV15	once	TRBJ2-5	TRBD2	CATSRDMRGTGETQYF	TGTGCCACCAGCAGAGATATGCGGGGGACCGGGGAGACCCAGTACTTC
TRBV5-1	.	TRBJ2-7	TRBD1	CASSLAGDSGREQYF	TGCGCCAGCAGCTTGGCCGGGGACAGCGGTCGGGAGCAGTACTTC
TRBV18	.	TRBJ2-7	TRBD1	CASSRIRGQGYEQYF	TGTGCCAGCTCACGAATAAGGGGACAGGGCTACGAGCAGTACTTC
TRBV5-1	.	TRBJ2-2	.	CASSPLTATGELFF	TGCGCCAGCAGCCCACTGACAGCAACCGGGGAGCTGTTTTTT
TRBV30	.	TRBJ1-2	.	CASPGEGREGYTF	TGTGCCTCCCCAGGGGAGGGGAGGGAAGGCTACACCTTC
TRBV6-1	.	TRBJ1-1	.	CASSEVGDRSEAFF	TGTGCCAGCAGTGAAGTTGGAGACAGATCTGAAGCTTTCTTT
TRBV7-9	.	TRBJ2-7	TRBD2	CASSRGGVAYEQYF	TGTGCCAGCAGCCGGGGAGGGGTGGCCTACGAGCAGTACTTC
TRBV11-2	.	TRBJ1-6	TRBD1	CASTRGGAVPLHF	TGTGCCAGCACCCGAGGGGGCGCCGTCCCCCTCCACTTT
TRBV6-5	few	TRBJ1-5	TRBD1	CASSPGTGGYQPQHF	TGTGCCAGCAGCCCCGGGACAGGGGGCTATCAGCCCCAGCATTTT
TRBV2	.	TRBJ1-2	.	CASIPRRHNYGYTF	TGTGCCAGCATCCCCCGGCGACATAACTATGGCTACACCTTC
TRBV19	.	TRBJ1-1	TRBD1	CASSIGTGWNTEAFF	TGTGCCAGTAGTATCGGGACAGGGTGGAACACTGAAGCTTTCTTT
TRBV30	.	TRBJ2-3	.	CAWTPGLMADTQYF	TGTGCCTGGACTCCGGGACTTATGGCAGATACGCAGTATTTT
TRBV11-2	.	TRBJ1-2	.	CASSLWGEDGYTF	TGTGCCAGCAGCTTATGGGGGGAAGATGGCTACACCTTC
TRBV4-3	.	TRBJ1-2	TRBD1	CASSQSHRGYGYTF	TGCGCCAGCAGCCAATCGCACAGGGGATATGGCTACACCTTC
TRBV19	.	TRBJ2-1	TRBD2	CASSRASGFYNEQFF	TGTGCCAGTAGTAGGGCTAGCGGATTCTACAATGAGCAGTTCTTC
TRBV18	.	TRBJ1-2	.	CASSPWAGEALYGYTF	TGTGCCAGCTCACCTTGGGCGGGGGAGGCCCTCTATGGCTACACCTTC
TRBV29-1	.	TRBJ2-4	TRBD1	CSSTGPGAKNIQYF	TGCAGCTCGACAGGGCCGGGGGCCAAAAACATTCAGTACTTC
TRBV28	.	TRBJ1-1	.	CASTLGTEAFF	TGTGCCAGCACCTTGGGGACAGAAGCTTTCTTT
TRBV19	.	TRBJ2-3	.	CASSIRSPVGDTQYF	TGTGCCAGTAGTATTCGGAGCCCTGTGGGAGATACGCAGTATTTT
TRBV18	.	TRBJ1-3	TRBD1	CASSPILGQNSGNTIYF	TGTGCCAGCTCACCGATATTGGGACAGAACTCTGGAAACACCATATATTTT
TRBV2	.	TRBJ2-7	TRBD2	CASVAGAPYEQYF	TGTGCCAGTGTAGCGGGGGCTCCCTACGAGCAGTACTTC
TRBV6-5	.	TRBJ1-6	TRBD1	CASSLDRVPNSPLHF	TGTGCCAGCAGTTTAGACAGGGTACCAAATTCACCCCTCCACTTT
TRBV6-4	.	TRBJ2-2	.	CASSDIFPGYTGELFF	TGTGCCAGCAGTGACATTTTCCCAGGTTACACCGGGGAGCTGTTTTTT
TRBV9	.	TRBJ2-1	TRBD1	CASSPSYGQGGNEQFF	TGTGCCAGCAGCCCATCCTACGGACAGGGTGGCAATGAGCAGTTCTTC
TRBV27	.	TRBJ1-1	.	CASSLRENTEAFF	TGTGCCAGCAGTTTACGGGAGAACACTGAAGCTTTCTTT
TRBV11-3	.	TRBJ2-5	TRBD2	CASSHGGGQETQYF	TGTGCCAGCAGCCATGGGGGGGGGCAAGAGACCCAGTACTTC
TRBV18	.	TRBJ1-1	.	CASDFGGDTEAFF	TGTGCCAGCGACTTCGGGGGGGACACTGAAGCTTTCTTT
TRBV5-5	few	TRBJ1-1	.	CASSLGSGARGAFF	TGTGCCAGCAGCTTGGGGAGTGGGGCTCGCGGAGCTTTCTTT
TRBV5-1	.	TRBJ2-1	.	CASSPPSTSYNEQFF	TGCGCCAGCAGCCCTCCATCGACTTCCTACAATGAGCAGTTCTTC